This T cell receptor beta chain comes out of a study of identical twins. General study findings and limits: The study drew conclusions from cross-sectional statistical analysis, not from following the same donors.

TCRdb analysed the 5' RACE reads with MiXCR anew, one entry per CDR3 protein. This table has 700,000 or so distinct CDR3 sequences, 8.5% to 9.5% appearing once. With 6 bases clipped from V and 6 bases from J, the junction kept 8 bases outside the gene matches. From germline, CDR1 is MDHEN and CDR2 SYDVKM. The CDR3 extends over 14 amino acids. On this clonotype: What it binds is not known.

The same specimen was also included in a second study, on yellow fever vaccine responses in identical twins. As that report states: Vaccine-induced T cell responses in twins were reportedly observed to appear partly convergent, partly personalized.

The rearrangement uses TRBV28 and TRBJ2-4, with 7 bases aligning to TRBD2. This receptor was taken from a woman younger than 35 in good health. Input material: PBMCs. The CDR3, as DNA: TGTGCCAGCAGCCCCCTGGGGAGGGGAAACATTCAGTACTTC. Amino acids: CASSPLGRGNIQYF.